The T cell receptor beta chain described here comes from a study of cytomegalovirus exposure and HLA in healthy donors. To note about this clone: Its target is not known.

In germline, CDR1 is SGDLS, CDR2 YYNGEE. This CDR3 contains 20 residues. The J segment lost 6 bases and the V segment lost 2 bases, leaving 15 bases of the junction unmatched. Study results and caveats: Follow-up analysis later connected one missense variant in DCLRE1C with trimming of TCR beta V- and J-genes. The later analysis indicated that the majority of CMV-associated TCR beta chains appeared HLA-restricted.

Healthy bone marrow donors supplied every sample. At the time of sampling, donors were nominally healthy, though unrecorded immune exposures were likely. It was with 60 Vbeta and 13 Jbeta primers that the PCR ran. Profiling relied on immunoSEQ multiplex PCR, and the TCRdb table lists in-frame clones only, not all of them. The sample consists of nearly 110,000 clones, more than 75% of them appearing once. Sample: PBMCs. This clonotype originated in a woman in her 50s in good health and CMV-seropositive. The V call is TRBV9, the J call TRBJ2-1; 15 bases line up with TRBD2. The CDR3 reads CASSVALGTSGGIMSNEQFF. DNA for the CDR3: TGTGCCAGCAGCGTCGCGTTAGGGACTAGCGGGGGGATCATGAGCAATGAGCAGTTCTTC.